A selection of T cell receptor beta chains follows, all from one sample in a study of regulatory T cells in long-lasting Graves disease. From the multiplex PCR reads, TCRdb called clonotypes with MiXCR, one entry per CDR3 protein. The data show roughly 500,000 distinct CDR3 sequences, about a fifth seen once. The sequencing used peripheral blood mononuclear cells (PBMCs), collected when the disease was refractory, from a patient treated with antithyroid drugs. Receptor source: a female donor with Graves disease. Each CDR3 is given with its conserved first and last residue. The order of the fields is V gene, CDR3 length, clone size, J gene, D gene, CDR3 DNA, CDR3 protein. D genes are given only for firm matches. Size tells how often a clone was seen (once, few, many) or the class of an expanded clone, and some rows leave it out.

>TRBV6-2/TRBV6-3|14|.|TRBJ1-5|.
TGTGCCAGCAGTTATTGGGGGGCGGAACAGCCCCAGCATTTT
CASSYWGAEQPQHF
>TRBV18|18|.|TRBJ1-1|.
TGTGCCAGCTCACCAAAGGGCCCGGGACACGTAATGAACACTGAAGCTTTCTTT
CASSPKGPGHVMNTEAFF
>TRBV7-3|12|.|TRBJ2-1|.
TGTGCCAGCAGCGCCGGAGTGAATGAGCAGTTCTTC
CASSAGVNEQFF
>TRBV28|16|.|TRBJ1-1|TRBD1
TGTGCCAGCCAACCGGGACAGGGTAAGGGGGACACTGAAGCTTTCTTT
CASQPGQGKGDTEAFF
>TRBV29-1|13|.|TRBJ2-2|TRBD1
TGCAGCGTTCGGGACAGGGGGCCCGGGGAGCTGTTTTTT
CSVRDRGPGELFF
>TRBV27|13|many|TRBJ2-7|.
TGTGCCAGCAGTAGGGTTTCGGCCTACGAGCAGTACTTC
CASSRVSAYEQYF
>TRBV28|14|many|TRBJ2-7|.
TGTGCCAGCAGCCAAAACTCCAATTCCTACGAGCAGTACTTC
CASSQNSNSYEQYF
>TRBV29-1|13|.|TRBJ2-7|.
TGCAGCGTTGTTAGGACAGATGTTGACGAGCAGTACTTC
CSVVRTDVDEQYF
>TRBV5-4|13|.|TRBJ2-2|.
TGTGCCAGCAGCTTGGATAACTTGGGGGAGCTGTTTTTT
CASSLDNLGELFF
>TRBV5-1|15|few|TRBJ1-1|.
TGCGCCAGCAGCCTTGGGAATGAGGGTATAATTGAAGCTTTCTTT
CASSLGNEGIIEAFF
>TRBV9|14|.|TRBJ1-5|.
TGTGCCAGCAGCGTAGGCCAGGGGACCCAGCCCCAGCATTTT
CASSVGQGTQPQHF
>TRBV6-1|12|many|TRBJ1-2|.
TGTGCCAGCACGTACGACAGGATGTGGTACACCTTC
CASTYDRMWYTF
>TRBV6-1|15|many|TRBJ1-1|.
TGTGCCAGCAGACGCACGGGACGGCTGAACACTGAAGCTTTCTTT
CASRRTGRLNTEAFF
>TRBV24-1|14|many|TRBJ1-2|TRBD1
TGTGCCACCAGTGATCCCGACAGGGCCTATGGCTACACCTTC
CATSDPDRAYGYTF
>TRBV19|15|.|TRBJ1-5|.
TGTGCCAGTAGTACACTCGGGGTTAGCAATCAGCCCCAGCATTTT
CASSTLGVSNQPQHF
>TRBV20-1|17|.|TRBJ2-4|TRBD2
TGCAGTGCCGGACTACACATAGCGGGACTGGGCAAAAACATTCAGTACTTC
CSAGLHIAGLGKNIQYF
>TRBV28|17|many|TRBJ2-5|TRBD1
TGTGCCAGCAGTCCCTACCCGGGACAGCCTACCCAAGAGACCCAGTACTTC
CASSPYPGQPTQETQYF
>TRBV20-1|12|few|TRBJ2-1|TRBD2
TGCAGTGTAGCGGGGCGGTACAATGAGCAGTTCTTC
CSVAGRYNEQFF
>TRBV5-5|15|few|TRBJ1-5|.
TGCGCCAGCAGCCAAATGGGGGATGGCAATCAGCCCCAGCATTTT
CASSQMGDGNQPQHF
>TRBV6-1|13|.|TRBJ2-4|TRBD2
TGTGCCAGCAGGCCGGGACTAGCGAACATTCAGTACTTC
CASRPGLANIQYF
>TRBV9|13|few|TRBJ1-5|.
TGTGCCAGCAGCCACAATAGCAATCAGCCCCAGCATTTT
CASSHNSNQPQHF
>TRBV6-2/TRBV6-3|13|many|TRBJ2-7|.
TGTGCCAGCATCACTCGAGGGGGCTACGAGCAGTACTTC
CASITRGGYEQYF
>TRBV30|13|few|TRBJ2-2|.
TGTGCCTGGAGTGTAGCAGGCCCCGGGGAGCTGTTTTTT
CAWSVAGPGELFF
>TRBV6-1|14|many|TRBJ2-5|.
TGTGCCATAGGGTCATGGGGGCAGGGGGAGACCCAGTACTTC
CAIGSWGQGETQYF
>TRBV14|16|few|TRBJ2-7|.
TGTGCCAGCAGCTTCCGTACGGGGGGCTTTTTGGACGAGCAGTACTTC
CASSFRTGGFLDEQYF
>TRBV5-1|13|many|TRBJ2-4|.
TGCGCCAGCAGAAAAGGGGTAGTAGACATTCAGTACTTC
CASRKGVVDIQYF
>TRBV30|15|.|TRBJ1-4|.
TGTGCCTGGAGTGCCCCCCGGGGGGCGGGAGAAAAACTGTTTTTT
CAWSAPRGAGEKLFF
>TRBV4-1|16|.|TRBJ2-7|TRBD2
TGCGCCAGCAGCCAAGTAGGGACTAGCGGTTCCTACGAGCAGTACTTC
CASSQVGTSGSYEQYF
>TRBV6-9|16|.|TRBJ2-7|TRBD1
TGTGCCAGCAGTTCCGCCCAAACGACAGGGCTCTACGAGCAGTACTTC
CASSSAQTTGLYEQYF
>TRBV7-3|13|.|TRBJ2-2|.
TGTGCCAGCAGCTTAATGGTCGCCGGGGAGCTGTTTTTT
CASSLMVAGELFF
>TRBV28|11|.|TRBJ2-5|.
TGTGCCAGCAGCCAGCCGGGACTTCAGTACTTC
CASSQPGLQYF
>TRBV12-3/TRBV12-4|14|many|TRBJ2-7|TRBD1
TGTGCCAGCAGTTTGTGGGGACAGGGCTACGAGCAGTACTTC
CASSLWGQGYEQYF
>TRBV5-1|14|few|TRBJ1-4|.
TGCGCCAGCAGCTCGGGGGCGCGAGGTGAAAAACTGTTTTTT
CASSSGARGEKLFF
>TRBV24-1|16|.|TRBJ2-7|TRBD1
TGTGCCACCAGTGATTCGGGCAGGGGGAGCTCCTACAAGCAGTACTTC
CATSDSGRGSSYKQYF
>TRBV7-9|15|.|TRBJ2-1|TRBD2
TGTGCCAGCAGCTTCCCGGGACTAGCGGACAATGAGCAGTTCTTC
CASSFPGLADNEQFF
>TRBV15|14|many|TRBJ2-1|.
TGTGCCACCAGCGCCGTCCTTCGCTACAATGAGCAGTTCTTC
CATSAVLRYNEQFF
>TRBV28|15|many|TRBJ1-5|TRBD1
TGTGCCAGCACCTGGGAGGGACAGCCCCATCAGCCCCAGCATTTT
CASTWEGQPHQPQHF
>TRBV9|14|many|TRBJ2-7|TRBD2
TGTGCCAGCAGCGTAGCCGCGGGGGGCTACGAGCAGTACTTC
CASSVAAGGYEQYF